The sample holds many counts of the clone carrying this T cell receptor beta chain. This specimen comes from a study of Graves' ophthalmopathy and Graves' hyperthyroidism. Beta-chain TCR CDR3 regions were amplified from RNA transcripts. HTBI primers primed a first-round RT-PCR, and a second-round multiplex PCR followed. One entry per CDR3 protein, called by TCRdb with MiXCR from the multiplex PCR reads. This table holds 450,000 or so distinct CDR3 sequences, 14% found once. CDR3 length: 11 amino acids. Germline assignment: CDR1 SQVTM and CDR2 ANQGSEA. Trimming cost V 2 bases and J 5 bases, with 6 bases left between them.

Input material: blood. This chain links TRBV29-1 with TRBJ2-5; unclear D gene. The clonotype originates from a woman aged 25-40 years with Graves' ophthalmopathy. The CDR3 region is CSVEWKETQYF. DNA of the CDR3: TGCAGCGTTGAATGGAAGGAGACCCAGTACTTC.